This T cell receptor (beta chain) stems from a study of blood T cells in healthy people across ages. In this sample, this clonotype turned up a few times. The antigen is not known. The CDR3 runs to 15 residues. Germline CDR1 SGDLS, CDR2 YYNGEE. It was with a sample-barcoded 5' primer and a J-beta primer mix that a second PCR of roughly 7 to 12 cycles was run. Each single sample gave us at least 3 million CDR3-containing paired-end reads. One entry per CDR3 protein, called by TCRdb with MiXCR from the 5' RACE reads. The data show approximately 780,000 distinct CDR3 sequences, with 20% to 30% seen just once and about 3% held by the top ten. Whole-study results and caveats: Per-million-T-cell TCR beta diversity fell roughly linearly with age.

These data were also filed under a second study, of T cells of mothers and their children. That publication notes: The donors comprised several children and their three healthy Caucasian mothers. Whether related or unrelated, pairs show similar shaping of TCR recombination output by thymic selection.

The genes are TRBV9 and TRBJ2-1, with 8 bases fitting TRBD2. Matching the DNA end better, TRBJ2-7 makes the J call doubtful. The sequenced sample was blood. The receptor was isolated from a boy younger than 18 in good health. In DNA, the CDR3 is TGTGCCAGCAGCCCTTACCCGGGACTAGCCTACGAGCAGTACTTC. It codes for CASSPYPGLAYEQYF.